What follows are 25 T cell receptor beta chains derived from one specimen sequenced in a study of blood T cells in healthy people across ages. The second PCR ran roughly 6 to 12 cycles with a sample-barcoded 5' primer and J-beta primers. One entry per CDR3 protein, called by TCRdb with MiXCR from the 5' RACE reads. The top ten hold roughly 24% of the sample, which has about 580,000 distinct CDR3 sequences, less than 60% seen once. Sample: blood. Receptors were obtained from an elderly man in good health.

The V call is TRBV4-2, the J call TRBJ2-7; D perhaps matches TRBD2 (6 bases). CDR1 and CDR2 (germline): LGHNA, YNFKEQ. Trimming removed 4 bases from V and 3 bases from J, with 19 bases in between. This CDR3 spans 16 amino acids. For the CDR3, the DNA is TGTGCCAGCAGCCGAGGGCTTGCCATGGGAGGCTACGAGCAGTACTTC. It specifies CASSRGLAMGGYEQYF.

The CDR3 coding sequence is TGTGCCAGCAGTGATCGGGACAGGGTGTCGGTTAATGAAAAACTGTTTTTT. It yields the protein CASSDRDRVSVNEKLFF. The chain employs TRBV25-1 and TRBJ1-4; 9 bases are shared with TRBD1. The CDR3 is 17 residues long. CDR1 is MGHDK, CDR2 SYGVNS, per germline. The V gene end was trimmed by 3 bases and the J gene end by 4 bases; junction bases not matched to a gene: 9.

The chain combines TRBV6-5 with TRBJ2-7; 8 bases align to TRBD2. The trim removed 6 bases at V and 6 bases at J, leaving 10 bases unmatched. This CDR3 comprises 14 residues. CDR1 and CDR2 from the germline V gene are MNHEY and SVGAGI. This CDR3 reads CASSPSGLVGEQYF. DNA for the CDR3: TGTGCCAGCAGCCCGTCGGGACTAGTAGGCGAGCAGTACTTC.

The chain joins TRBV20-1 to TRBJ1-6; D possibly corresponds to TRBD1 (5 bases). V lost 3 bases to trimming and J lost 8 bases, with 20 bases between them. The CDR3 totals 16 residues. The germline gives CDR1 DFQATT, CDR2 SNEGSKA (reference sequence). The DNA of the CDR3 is TGCAGTGCTAGCGCAACCGCGGAGGGGCGGTATTCACCCCTCCACTTT. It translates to CSASATAEGRYSPLHF.

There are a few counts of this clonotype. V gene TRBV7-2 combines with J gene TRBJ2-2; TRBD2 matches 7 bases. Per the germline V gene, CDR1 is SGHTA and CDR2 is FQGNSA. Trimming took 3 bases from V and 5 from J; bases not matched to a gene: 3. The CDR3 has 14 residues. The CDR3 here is CASSFTSETGELFF. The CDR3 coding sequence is TGTGCCAGCAGCTTTACTAGCGAGACCGGGGAGCTGTTTTTT.

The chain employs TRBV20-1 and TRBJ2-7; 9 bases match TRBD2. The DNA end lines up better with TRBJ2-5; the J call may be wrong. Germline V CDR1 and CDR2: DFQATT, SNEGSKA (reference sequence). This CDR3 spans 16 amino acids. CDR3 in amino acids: CSARDTVAGESETQYF. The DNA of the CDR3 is TGCAGTGCTAGAGATACGGTAGCGGGAGAGAGTGAGACCCAGTACTTC.

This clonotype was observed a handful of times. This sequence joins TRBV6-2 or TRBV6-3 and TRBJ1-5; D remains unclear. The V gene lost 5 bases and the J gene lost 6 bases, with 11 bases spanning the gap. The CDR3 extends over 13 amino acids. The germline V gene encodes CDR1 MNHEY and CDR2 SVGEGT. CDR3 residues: CASSDGVGQPQHF. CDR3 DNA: TGTGCCAGCAGTGACGGTGTGGGTCAGCCCCAGCATTTT.

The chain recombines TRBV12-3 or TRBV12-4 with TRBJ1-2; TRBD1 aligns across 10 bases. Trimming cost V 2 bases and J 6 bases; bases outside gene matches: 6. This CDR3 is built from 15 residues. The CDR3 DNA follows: TGTGCCAGCAGTTTAAGACAGGGGGCGTCGAATGGCTACACCTTC. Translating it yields CASSLRQGASNGYTF.

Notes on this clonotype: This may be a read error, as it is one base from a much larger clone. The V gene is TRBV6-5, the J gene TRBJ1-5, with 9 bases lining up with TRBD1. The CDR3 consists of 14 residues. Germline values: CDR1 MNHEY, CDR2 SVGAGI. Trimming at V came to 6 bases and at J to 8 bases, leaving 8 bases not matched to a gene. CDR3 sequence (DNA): TGTGCCAGCAGATCTGCCGGGACAGGGAAGCCCCAGCATTTT. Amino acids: CASRSAGTGKPQHF.

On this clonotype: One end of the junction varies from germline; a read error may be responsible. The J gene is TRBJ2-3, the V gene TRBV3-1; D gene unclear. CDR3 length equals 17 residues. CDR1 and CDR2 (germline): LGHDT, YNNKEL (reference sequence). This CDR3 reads CACSQASGRQGTDTQYF. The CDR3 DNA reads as TGTGCCTGCAGCCAAGCTTCAGGAAGACAAGGCACAGATACGCAGTATTTT.

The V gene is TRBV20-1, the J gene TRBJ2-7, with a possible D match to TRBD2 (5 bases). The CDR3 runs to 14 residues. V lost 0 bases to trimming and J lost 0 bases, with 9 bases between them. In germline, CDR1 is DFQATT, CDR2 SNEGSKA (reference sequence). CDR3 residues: CSARESDSSYEQYF. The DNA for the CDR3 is TGCAGTGCTAGAGAGTCGGACTCCTCCTACGAGCAGTACTTC.

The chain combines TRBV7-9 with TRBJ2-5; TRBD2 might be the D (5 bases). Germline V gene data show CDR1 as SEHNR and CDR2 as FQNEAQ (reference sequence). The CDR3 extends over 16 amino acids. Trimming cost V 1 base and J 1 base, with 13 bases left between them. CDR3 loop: CASSLDGRLFQETQYF. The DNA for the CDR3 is TGTGCCAGCAGCTTAGATGGGAGACTTTTCCAAGAGACCCAGTACTTC.

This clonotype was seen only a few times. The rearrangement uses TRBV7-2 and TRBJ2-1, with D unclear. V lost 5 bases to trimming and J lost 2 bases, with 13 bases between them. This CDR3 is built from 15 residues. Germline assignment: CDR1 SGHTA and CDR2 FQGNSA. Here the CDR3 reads CASSPRWSTYNEQFF. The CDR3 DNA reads TGTGCCAGCAGCCCCCGGTGGAGTACCTACAATGAGCAGTTCTTC.

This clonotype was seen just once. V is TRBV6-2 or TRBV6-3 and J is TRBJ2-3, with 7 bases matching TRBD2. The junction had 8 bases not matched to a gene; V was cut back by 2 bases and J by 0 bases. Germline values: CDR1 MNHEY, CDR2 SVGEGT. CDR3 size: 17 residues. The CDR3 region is CASSYAMGGGSTDTQYF. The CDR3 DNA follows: TGTGCCAGCAGTTACGCCATGGGGGGGGGGAGCACAGATACGCAGTATTTT.

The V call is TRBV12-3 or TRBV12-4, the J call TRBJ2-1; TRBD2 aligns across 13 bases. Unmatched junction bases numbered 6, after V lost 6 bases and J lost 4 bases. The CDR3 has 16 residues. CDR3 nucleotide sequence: TGTGCCAGCAGGGGGACTAGCGGGGACCTATACAATGAGCAGTTCTTC. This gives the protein CASRGTSGDLYNEQFF.

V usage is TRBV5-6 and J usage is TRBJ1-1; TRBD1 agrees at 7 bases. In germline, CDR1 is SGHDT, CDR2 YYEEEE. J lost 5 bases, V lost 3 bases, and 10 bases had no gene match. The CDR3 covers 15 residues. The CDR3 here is CASSSPRQGRTEAFF. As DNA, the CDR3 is TGTGCCAGCAGCTCGCCTCGACAGGGTCGGACTGAAGCTTTCTTT.

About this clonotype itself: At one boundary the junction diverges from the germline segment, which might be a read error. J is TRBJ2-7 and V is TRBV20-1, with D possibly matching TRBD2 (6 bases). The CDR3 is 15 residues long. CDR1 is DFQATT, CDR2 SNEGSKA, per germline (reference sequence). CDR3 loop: CGALGPGGPSYEQYF. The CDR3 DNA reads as TGCGGTGCCCTAGGTCCAGGAGGGCCCTCCTACGAGCAGTACTTC.

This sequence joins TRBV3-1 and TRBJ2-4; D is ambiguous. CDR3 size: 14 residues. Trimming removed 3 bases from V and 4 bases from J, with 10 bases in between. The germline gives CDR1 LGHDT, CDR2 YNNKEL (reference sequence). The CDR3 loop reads CASSQGRSKNIQYF. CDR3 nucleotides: TGTGCCAGCAGCCAGGGCAGGTCAAAAAACATTCAGTACTTC.

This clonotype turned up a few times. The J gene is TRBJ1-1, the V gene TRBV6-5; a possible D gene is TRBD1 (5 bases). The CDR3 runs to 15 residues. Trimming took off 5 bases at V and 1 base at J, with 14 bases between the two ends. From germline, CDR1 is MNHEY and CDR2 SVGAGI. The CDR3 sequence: CASSRRDGWNTEAFF. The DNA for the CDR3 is TGTGCCAGCAGTCGCCGGGACGGATGGAACACTGAAGCTTTCTTT.

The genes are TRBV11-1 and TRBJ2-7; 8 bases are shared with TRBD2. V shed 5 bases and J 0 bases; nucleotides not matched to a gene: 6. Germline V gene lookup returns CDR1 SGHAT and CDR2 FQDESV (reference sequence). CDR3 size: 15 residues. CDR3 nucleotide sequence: TGTGCCAGCAGCCCGAGCGGGGGTTTCTCCTACGAGCAGTACTTC. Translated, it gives CASSPSGGFSYEQYF.

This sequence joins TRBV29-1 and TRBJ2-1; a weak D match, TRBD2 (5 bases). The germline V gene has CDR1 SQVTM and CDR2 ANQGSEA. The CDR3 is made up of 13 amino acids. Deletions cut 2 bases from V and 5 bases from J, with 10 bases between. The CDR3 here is CSVERAADNEQFF. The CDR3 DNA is TGCAGCGTTGAAAGGGCAGCGGACAATGAGCAGTTCTTC.

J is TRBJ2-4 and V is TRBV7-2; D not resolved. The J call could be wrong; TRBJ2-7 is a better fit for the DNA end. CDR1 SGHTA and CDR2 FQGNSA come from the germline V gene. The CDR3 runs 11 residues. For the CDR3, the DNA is TGTGCCAGCAGCTCATCGGTCGAGCAGTACTTC. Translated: CASSSSVEQYF.

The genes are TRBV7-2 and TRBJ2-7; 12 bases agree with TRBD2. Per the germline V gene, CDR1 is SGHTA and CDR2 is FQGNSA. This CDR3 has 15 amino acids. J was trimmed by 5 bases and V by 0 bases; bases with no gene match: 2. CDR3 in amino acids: CASSLAASGGDEQYF. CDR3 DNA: TGTGCCAGCAGCTTAGCTGCTAGCGGGGGGGACGAGCAGTACTTC.

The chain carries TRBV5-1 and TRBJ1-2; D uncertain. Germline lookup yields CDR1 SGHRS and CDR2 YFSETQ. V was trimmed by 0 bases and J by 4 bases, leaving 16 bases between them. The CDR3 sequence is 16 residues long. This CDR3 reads CASSLARDPGGYGYTF. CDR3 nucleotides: TGCGCCAGCAGCTTGGCCAGAGACCCGGGCGGCTATGGCTACACCTTC.

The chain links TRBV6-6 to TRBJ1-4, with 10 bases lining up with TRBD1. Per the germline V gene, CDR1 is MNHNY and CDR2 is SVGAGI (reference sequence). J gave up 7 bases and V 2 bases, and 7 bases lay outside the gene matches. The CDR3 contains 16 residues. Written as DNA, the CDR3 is TGTGCCAGCAGTTACCTCTACGACAGGGGGCTTGAAAAACTGTTTTTT. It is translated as CASSYLYDRGLEKLFF.